This TCR beta chain was sequenced in a study of blood T cell repertoires in COVID-19. For the study at large: Sites in the United States, Italy and Spain provided acute and convalescent COVID-19 samples.

The table lists this clone with a count of one. TCRdb's copy holds only in-frame clones and misses some; the assay was immunoSEQ multiplex PCR. The repertoire holds about 80,000 clones, with under 85% as singletons. Specimen: peripheral blood. This clonotype originated in a human donor in a cohort sampled during active COVID-19.

CDR3 DNA: TGTGCCAGCAGTTCCTGGGAGCGCGATACCTACGAGCAGTACTTC. The encoded protein is CASSSWERDTYEQYF. The rearrangement uses TRBV27 and TRBJ2-7, with D tentatively TRBD2 (5 bases). Trimming took 4 bases from V and 2 from J, leaving 15 bases between them. Germline CDR1 MNHEY, CDR2 SMNVEV (reference sequence). The CDR3 is 15 residues long.